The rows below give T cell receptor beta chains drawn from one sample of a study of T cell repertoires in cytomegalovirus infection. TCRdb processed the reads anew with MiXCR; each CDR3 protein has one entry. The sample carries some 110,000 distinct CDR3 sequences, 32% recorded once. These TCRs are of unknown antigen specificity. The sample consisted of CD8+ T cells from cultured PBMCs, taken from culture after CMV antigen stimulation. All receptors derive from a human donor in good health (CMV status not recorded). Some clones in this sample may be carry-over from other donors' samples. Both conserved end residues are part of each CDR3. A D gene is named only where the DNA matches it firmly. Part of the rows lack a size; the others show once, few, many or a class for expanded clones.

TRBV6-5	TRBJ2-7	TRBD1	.	TGTGCCAGCAGCTGGGACAGGAGCTTCTACGAGCAGTACTTC	CASSWDRSFYEQYF
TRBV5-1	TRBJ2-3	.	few	TGCGCCAGCAGCTTCAAGTGGGAGGATAGCACAGATACGCAGTATTTT	CASSFKWEDSTDTQYF
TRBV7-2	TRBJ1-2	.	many	TGTGCCAGCAGCCGGGGGCAGGGCAGGGTTTCCTACACCTTC	CASSRGQGRVSYTF
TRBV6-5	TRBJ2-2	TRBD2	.	TGTGCCAGCAGTTACCTGGGCGGGGGACCGGACACCGGGGAGCTGTTTTTT	CASSYLGGGPDTGELFF
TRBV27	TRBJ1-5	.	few	TGTGCCAGCACTTCAGGCAATCAGCCCCAGCATTTT	CASTSGNQPQHF
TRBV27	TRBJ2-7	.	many	TGTGCCAGCAGTTTCGGCCCAAAGCAGTACTTC	CASSFGPKQYF
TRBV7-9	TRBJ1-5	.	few	TGTGCCAGCAGCTTAGGACAGTCGCCCCAGCATTTT	CASSLGQSPQHF
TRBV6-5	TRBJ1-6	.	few	TGTGCCAGCAGGGATGGGTTAGTCCTCCACTTT	CASRDGLVLHF
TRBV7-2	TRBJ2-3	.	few	TGTGCCAGCAGCTTAGATTGGAAGGTCAGGGTGACAGATACGCAGTATTTT	CASSLDWKVRVTDTQYF
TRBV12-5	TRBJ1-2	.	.	TGTGCTAGTGGTGCGGATACAGGGTTGCTTGGCTACACCTTC	CASGADTGLLGYTF
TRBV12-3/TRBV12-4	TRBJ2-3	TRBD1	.	TGTGCCAGCAGTCGAGCAGGGGGATTCGGCACAGATACGCAGTATTTT	CASSRAGGFGTDTQYF
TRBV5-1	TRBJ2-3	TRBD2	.	TGCGCCAGCAGCTTTTATAGCGGGGGGACAGATACGCAGTATTTT	CASSFYSGGTDTQYF
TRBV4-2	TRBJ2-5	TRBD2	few	TGTGCCAGCAGCCTAGGGACTAGCCTTGAGACCCAGTACTTC	CASSLGTSLETQYF
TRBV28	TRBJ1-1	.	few	TGTGCCAGCAGCCTGAGTACGAACACTGAAGCTTTCTTT	CASSLSTNTEAFF
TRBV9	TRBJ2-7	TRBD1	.	TGTGCCAGCAGCGCGCCGGGACAGGGCATGGACGAGCAGTACTTC	CASSAPGQGMDEQYF
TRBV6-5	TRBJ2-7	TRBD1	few	TGTGCCAGCAGTTTAATACCGACAGGGGACGAGCAGTACTTC	CASSLIPTGDEQYF
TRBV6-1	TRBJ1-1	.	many	TGTGCCAGCAGTCCGTCGGGGCTGACTGAAGCTTTCTTT	CASSPSGLTEAFF
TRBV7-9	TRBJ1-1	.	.	TGTGCCAGCACTCGCAGTCGGATACTGAACACTGAAGCTTTCTTT	CASTRSRILNTEAFF
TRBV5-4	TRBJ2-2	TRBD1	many	TGTGCCAGCAGCCCCAGGGGGCGAGGGACCGGGGAGCTGTTTTTT	CASSPRGRGTGELFF
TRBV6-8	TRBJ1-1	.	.	TGTGCCAGCAGTTACTCGCGGGCTGGGGACACTGAAGCTTTCTTT	CASSYSRAGDTEAFF
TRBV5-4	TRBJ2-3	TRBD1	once	TGTGCCAGCAGTTTATCCCAGGGGGCAGATACGCAGTATTTT	CASSLSQGADTQYF
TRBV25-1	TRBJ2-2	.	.	TGTGCCAGTCGCGACGACACCGGGGAGCTGTTTTTT	CASRDDTGELFF
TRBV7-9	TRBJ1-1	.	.	TGTGCCAGCAGCTTAGTAGCGGGGGCGAGCACTGAAGCTTTCTTT	CASSLVAGASTEAFF
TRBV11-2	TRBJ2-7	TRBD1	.	TGTGCCAGCAGCACCCAGGGGGACAGGTCATCCTACGAGCAGTACTTC	CASSTQGDRSSYEQYF
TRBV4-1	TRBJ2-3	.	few	TGCGCCAGCAGCCAAGGGCCAATGAAAAAAGATACGCAGTATTTT	CASSQGPMKKDTQYF
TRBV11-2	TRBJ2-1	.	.	TGTGCCAGCAGCTTAGGAGGGACGGAGGACCCCTACAATGAGCAGTTCTTC	CASSLGGTEDPYNEQFF
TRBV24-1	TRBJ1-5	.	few	TGTGCCACCAGTGATTTGGACAGCAATCAGCCCCAGCATTTT	CATSDLDSNQPQHF
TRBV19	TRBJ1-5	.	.	TGTGCCAGTAGTATAAAAGAGGCTCAGCCCCAGCATTTT	CASSIKEAQPQHF
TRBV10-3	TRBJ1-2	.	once	TGTGCCATCAGTGATCTCGGCCTAGCTGGCTACACCTTC	CAISDLGLAGYTF
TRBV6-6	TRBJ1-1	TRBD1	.	TGTGCCAGCAGCTGGGACAGGGGTTGGTGTGAAGCTTTCTTT	CASSWDRGWCEAFF
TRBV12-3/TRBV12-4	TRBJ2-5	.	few	TGTGCCAGCAGTTCTTCTGTCGTCGGAGAGACCCAGTACTTC	CASSSSVVGETQYF
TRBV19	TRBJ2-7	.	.	TGTGCCAGTAGTATAGCGGCAGGGAGGCGAGAGCAGTACTTC	CASSIAAGRREQYF
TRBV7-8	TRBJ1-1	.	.	TGTGCCAGCAGCTTTGTCCGCACTGAAGCTTTCTTT	CASSFVRTEAFF
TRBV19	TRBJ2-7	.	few	TGTGCCAGTAGGGTAGGCACCGGTCCCTACGAGCAGTACTTC	CASRVGTGPYEQYF
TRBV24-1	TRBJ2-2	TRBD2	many	TGTGCCACCAGTGATCCCGGGACTAGCGGGGGGGTCAACACCGGGGAGCTGTTTTTT	CATSDPGTSGGVNTGELFF
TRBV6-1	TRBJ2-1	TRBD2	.	TGTGCCAGCAGTCGACTCATAGCGGGGTTGGATGAGCAGTTCTTC	CASSRLIAGLDEQFF
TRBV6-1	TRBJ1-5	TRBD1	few	TGTGCCAGCAGTGAATGGACAGGGGTTGGCTGGCCCCAGCATTTT	CASSEWTGVGWPQHF
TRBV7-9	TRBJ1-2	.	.	TGTGCCAGCAGCGCGCAGTATGGCTACACCTTC	CASSAQYGYTF
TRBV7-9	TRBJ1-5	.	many	TGTGCCAGCAGCGACAGGTATCAGCCCCAGCATTTT	CASSDRYQPQHF
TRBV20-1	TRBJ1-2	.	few	TGCAGTATACGGGACATAGATAACTATGGCTACACCTTC	CSIRDIDNYGYTF
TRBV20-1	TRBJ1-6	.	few	TGCAGTGCTAGAGATGAGGCAGATAGTAATTCACCCCTCCACTTT	CSARDEADSNSPLHF